Listed below are T cell receptor beta chains from one sample, sequenced in a study of blood T cell repertoires in COVID-19. Here immunoSEQ multiplex PCR was the method, and the copy in TCRdb shows in-frame clones only, minus some. The repertoire has 200,000 to 250,000 clones, approximately 83% of them found once; the top ten carry approximately 7.4%. Sequencing was carried out using peripheral blood. The receptor set was obtained from a woman in her 50s with acute or convalescent COVID-19. Each CDR3 is given with its conserved first and last residue. The order of the fields is J gene, V gene, D gene, clone size, CDR3 protein, CDR3 DNA. D genes are given only for firm matches. For some rows the clone size is stated as once, few or many, or as a class when expanded; others skip it.

TRBJ1-4,TRBV19,TRBD1,.,CASSMATGAREKLFF,TGTGCCAGTAGTATGGCGACAGGGGCTCGTGAAAAACTGTTTTTT
TRBJ2-3,TRBV29-1,.,.,CSVDSPGLASTDTQYF,TGCAGCGTTGACTCCCCCGGGCTAGCGAGCACAGATACGCAGTATTTT
TRBJ2-3,TRBV28,.,.,CASSGGITTDTQYF,TGTGCCAGCAGTGGAGGGATAACAACAGATACGCAGTATTTT
TRBJ2-2,TRBV7-2,.,.,CASSPQGLNTGELFF,TGTGCCAGCAGCCCCCAGGGGCTGAACACCGGGGAGCTGTTTTTT
TRBJ2-7,TRBV25-1,.,.,CASSGAGMNEQYF,TGTGCCAGCAGTGGGGCAGGGATGAACGAGCAGTACTTC
TRBJ2-5,TRBV28,.,.,CASSKTGVETQYF,TGTGCCAGCAGTAAAACAGGAGTTGAGACCCAGTACTTC
TRBJ2-5,TRBV5-1,.,.,CASSFNRDQETQYF,TGCGCCAGCAGCTTTAACAGGGACCAAGAGACCCAGTACTTC
TRBJ1-3,TRBV28,.,.,CASGRASGNTIYF,TGTGCCAGTGGCAGGGCTTCTGGAAACACCATATATTTT
TRBJ1-2,TRBV4-3,.,.,CASSQDGGVYYGYTF,TGCGCCAGCAGCCAAGATGGGGGCGTTTACTATGGCTACACCTTC
TRBJ1-5,TRBV16,TRBD1,.,CASSRDSFNQPQHF,TGTGCCAGCAGCCGGGACAGCTTTAATCAGCCCCAGCATTTT
TRBJ2-1,TRBV7-2,TRBD2,.,CASSESPALAGEQFF,TGTGCCAGCAGTGAAAGCCCCGCGTTAGCGGGTGAGCAGTTCTTC
TRBJ1-1,TRBV30,.,.,CAPRPRRAEAFF,TGTGCCCCGCGGCCCCGGCGGGCTGAAGCTTTCTTT
TRBJ2-1,TRBV3-1/TRBV3-2,TRBD1,.,CASSQDLPGGDEQFF,TGTGCCAGCAGCCAAGATCTCCCAGGGGGAGATGAGCAGTTCTTC
TRBJ1-6,TRBV14,.,.,CASSQFRDSPLHF,TGTGCCAGCAGCCAATTTCGGGATTCACCCCTCCACTTT
TRBJ2-1,TRBV19,TRBD2,.,CASSMSLAGDYEQFF,TGTGCCAGTAGTATGAGTCTAGCGGGAGATTATGAGCAGTTCTTC
TRBJ1-1,TRBV3-1/TRBV3-2,.,.,CASSQVAARGTEAFF,TGTGCCAGCAGCCAAGTGGCGGCCAGGGGCACTGAAGCTTTCTTT
TRBJ2-6,TRBV5-1,.,once,CASRLPSGANVLTF,TGCGCCAGCAGATTGCCTTCTGGGGCCAACGTCCTGACTTTC
TRBJ2-5,TRBV5-4,TRBD2,.,CASRSGLAVQETQYF,TGTGCCAGCAGGTCGGGACTAGCGGTCCAAGAGACCCAGTACTTC
TRBJ2-3,TRBV7-9,.,.,CASRSRAGRHTDTQYF,TGTGCCAGCAGATCAAGGGCGGGGCGCCATACAGATACGCAGTATTTT
TRBJ2-1,TRBV4-1,TRBD2,.,CASSQVKLERGSEQFF,TGCGCCAGCAGCCAAGTTAAATTAGAGCGGGGGAGCGAGCAGTTCTTC
TRBJ2-1,TRBV6-6,.,.,CASSYMAGAVGSLFF,TGTGCCAGCAGTTATATGGCAGGGGCGGTCGGTAGTCTGTTCTTC
TRBJ1-2,TRBV18,.,.,CASSPDSDYGYTF,TGTGCCAGCTCGCCCGACTCGGACTATGGCTACACCTTC
TRBJ2-1,TRBV7-8,TRBD2,few,CASSLELAGGPGQDNEQFF,TGTGCCAGCAGCTTAGAGCTAGCGGGAGGGCCGGGACAAGACAATGAGCAGTTCTTC
TRBJ2-1,TRBV16,TRBD1,.,CASSQQGASWDNEQFF,TGTGCCAGCAGCCAACAGGGGGCATCTTGGGACAATGAGCAGTTCTTC
TRBJ2-7,TRBV5-5,.,.,CASSWAPAYEQYF,TGTGCCAGCAGCTGGGCCCCGGCCTACGAGCAGTACTTC
TRBJ2-5,TRBV27,TRBD2,.,CASSISGGVETQYF,TGTGCCAGCAGTATTAGCGGGGGGGTAGAGACCCAGTACTTC
TRBJ2-1,TRBV10-3,.,.,CAISESLVSSYNEQFF,TGTGCCATCAGTGAGTCGCTGGTTAGCTCCTACAATGAGCAGTTCTTC
TRBJ2-4,TRBV24-1,TRBD1,.,CATSDTRQGPKNIQYF,TGTGCCACCAGTGATACCCGACAGGGACCCAAAAACATTCAGTACTTC
TRBJ1-5,TRBV3-1/TRBV3-2,.,once,CASSHRDNNQPQHF,TGTGCCAGCAGCCACCGGGACAACAATCAGCCCCAGCATTTT
TRBJ2-1,TRBV19,.,.,CASSRNGGNNEQFF,TGTGCCAGTAGTAGGAACGGAGGAAACAATGAGCAGTTCTTC
TRBJ2-5,TRBV3-1/TRBV3-2,.,.,CASRSKGRSETQYF,TGTGCCAGCAGATCTAAGGGGCGGAGTGAGACCCAGTACTTC
TRBJ2-5,TRBV30,.,.,CASSSGETQYF,TGTGCCTCGTCCAGCGGAGAGACCCAGTACTTC
TRBJ1-1,TRBV3-1/TRBV3-2,.,few,CASSPAQGRAEAFF,TGTGCCAGCAGCCCCGCGCAGGGGAGGGCTGAAGCTTTCTTT
TRBJ2-7,TRBV7-9,TRBD1,few,CASSLTGTGEQYF,TGTGCCAGCAGCTTAACCGGGACAGGAGAGCAGTACTTC
TRBJ2-7,TRBV3-1/TRBV3-2,TRBD1,many,CASSLQGPGEQYF,TGTGCCAGCAGCCTACAGGGGCCCGGAGAGCAGTACTTC
TRBJ2-7,TRBV2,TRBD1,few,CAGGQGAYEQYF,TGTGCCGGGGGACAGGGTGCCTACGAGCAGTACTTC
TRBJ1-2,TRBV30,.,.,CAWEEAVLGYTF,TGTGCCTGGGAGGAGGCAGTACTCGGCTACACCTTC
TRBJ2-3,TRBV24-1,.,once,CARTPSSSDSQIRTQYF,TGTGCCAGAACCCCCTCTTCGTCGGACAGTCAGATCCGTACGCAGTATTTT
TRBJ2-1,TRBV27,TRBD2,.,CASRPTSGGQSSYNEQFF,TGTGCCAGCCGCCCAACTAGCGGGGGTCAGAGCTCCTACAATGAGCAGTTCTTC
TRBJ1-5,TRBV28,TRBD1,.,CASRPGQLPIQHF,TGTGCCAGCAGGCCGGGACAGTTGCCTATCCAGCATTTT
TRBJ2-1,TRBV30,.,few,CAWTRSSYNEQFF,TGTGCCTGGACCCGTAGCTCCTACAATGAGCAGTTCTTC
TRBJ2-3,TRBV20-1,TRBD2,.,CSASVLAGGDTQYF,TGCAGTGCTAGTGTTCTAGCGGGAGGAGATACGCAGTATTTT
TRBJ1-5,TRBV19,TRBD1,.,CASSMGTVQPQHF,TGTGCCAGTAGTATGGGGACAGTTCAGCCCCAGCATTTT
TRBJ1-1,TRBV30,TRBD1,.,CAWSRVTGASEAFF,TGTGCCTGGAGTCGCGTGACAGGGGCTAGTGAAGCTTTCTTT
TRBJ2-2,TRBV7-2,.,.,CASSFNEASLNTGELFF,TGTGCCAGCAGCTTCAACGAGGCGTCCCTGAACACCGGGGAGCTGTTTTTT
TRBJ2-4,TRBV28,.,.,CASSLDPGIQYF,TGTGCCAGCAGTTTGGATCCGGGCATTCAGTACTTC